This T cell receptor beta chain was found in a study of a mutant IDH1 vaccine in newly diagnosed glioma. Study background: Eight vaccinations went to patients in weeks 1, 3, 5, 7, 11, 15, 19, 23.

Germline loops: CDR1 SNHLY, CDR2 FYNNEI. V lost 4 bases and J lost 0; bases outside the gene matches: 3. The CDR3 is made up of 15 amino acids. A remark on this clone: Its antigen is unidentified.

Sequencing used immunoSEQ multiplex PCR; TCRdb keeps in-frame clones, though not all of them. The sample has 35,000 to 40,000 clones, 75% to 85% seen once. Indicated time point: week 23, last vaccination. Topical imiquimod was applied with each vaccine dose, which held 300 ug of mutant IDH1 20-mer peptide. The sample consisted of PBMCs, taken from a glioma patient whose treatment included an IDH1 peptide vaccine. The rearrangement uses TRBV2 and TRBJ2-1; 7 bases are a match to TRBD2. This clonotype was sampled from a man aged 40-55 years with glioma. The CDR3: CASSVQRGSYNEQFF. CDR3 in DNA: TGTGCCAGCAGTGTACAGCGGGGCTCCTACAATGAGCAGTTCTTC.